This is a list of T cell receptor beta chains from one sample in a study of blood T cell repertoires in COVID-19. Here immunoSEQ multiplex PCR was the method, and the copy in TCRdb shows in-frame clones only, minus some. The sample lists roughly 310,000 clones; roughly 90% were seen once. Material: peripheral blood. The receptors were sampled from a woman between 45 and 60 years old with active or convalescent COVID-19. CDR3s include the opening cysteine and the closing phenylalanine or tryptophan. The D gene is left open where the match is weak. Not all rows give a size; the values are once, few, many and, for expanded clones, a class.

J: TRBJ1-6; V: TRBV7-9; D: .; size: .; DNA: TGTGCCAGCAGCTTAAGTGGACAATCCCCTTTTAATTCACCCCTCCACTTT; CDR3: CASSLSGQSPFNSPLHF
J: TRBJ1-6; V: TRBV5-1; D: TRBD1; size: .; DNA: TGCGCCAGCAGCTTAGGGGGCGATAATTCACCCCTCCACTTT; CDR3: CASSLGGDNSPLHF
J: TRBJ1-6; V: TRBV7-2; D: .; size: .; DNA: TGTGCCAGCAGCTTAGTACAGGGTTTGGATTCACCCCTCCACTTT; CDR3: CASSLVQGLDSPLHF
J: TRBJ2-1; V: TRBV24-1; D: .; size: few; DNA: TGTGCCACCAGTTATGGGGCAGGGGAGAAGAATGAGCAGTTCTTC; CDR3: CATSYGAGEKNEQFF
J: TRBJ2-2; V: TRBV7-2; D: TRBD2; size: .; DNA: TGTGCCAGCAGCTCCCCCCCGGGGACTAGCGTAACCACCGGGGAGCTGTTTTTT; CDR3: CASSSPPGTSVTTGELFF
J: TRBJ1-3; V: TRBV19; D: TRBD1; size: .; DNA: TGTGCCAGTAGTAGAGGGGACAGCTCTGGAAACACCATATATTTT; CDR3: CASSRGDSSGNTIYF
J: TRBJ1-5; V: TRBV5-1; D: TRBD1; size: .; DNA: TGCGCCAGCAGCTACGGACAGGAGGATCAGCCCCAGCATTTT; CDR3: CASSYGQEDQPQHF
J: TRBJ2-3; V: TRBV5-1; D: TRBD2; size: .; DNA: TGCGCCAGCAGCTTTTGGACTAGCGGGGGGGCCGGGCCAGATACGCAGTATTTT; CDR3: CASSFWTSGGAGPDTQYF
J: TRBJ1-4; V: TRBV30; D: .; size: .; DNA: TGTGCTGGCCGAGGCGCAACTAATGAAAAACTGTTTTTT; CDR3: CAGRGATNEKLFF
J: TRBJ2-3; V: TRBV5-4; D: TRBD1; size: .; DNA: TGTGCCAGCAGCTACGGACAGGCGAGCACAGATACGCAGTATTTT; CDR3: CASSYGQASTDTQYF
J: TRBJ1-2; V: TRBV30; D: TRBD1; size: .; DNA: TGTGCCTGGAGTGGGACAGGGGGCTTGTATGGCTACACCTTC; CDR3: CAWSGTGGLYGYTF
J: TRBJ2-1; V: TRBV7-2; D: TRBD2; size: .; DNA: TGTGCCAGCAGCATTTTAGCGGGGGCACCCTACAATGAGCAGTTCTTC; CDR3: CASSILAGAPYNEQFF
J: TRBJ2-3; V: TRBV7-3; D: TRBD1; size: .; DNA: TGTGCCAGCAGCCAAGGCGACAGGGGCACAGATACGCAGTATTTT; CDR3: CASSQGDRGTDTQYF
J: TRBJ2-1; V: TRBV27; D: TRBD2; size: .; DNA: TGTGCCAGTAGAAGGACTAGTTCCCCTGAGCAGTTCTTC; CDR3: CASRRTSSPEQFF
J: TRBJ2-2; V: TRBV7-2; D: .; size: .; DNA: TGTGCCAGCAGCTCCTACTTCACCGGGGAGCTGTTTTTT; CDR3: CASSSYFTGELFF
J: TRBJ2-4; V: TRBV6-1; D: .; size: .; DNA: TGTGCCAGCAGTGAAGGTGGGAGACTAGCCAAAAACATTCAGTACTTC; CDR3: CASSEGGRLAKNIQYF
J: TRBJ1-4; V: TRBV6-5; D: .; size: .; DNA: TGTGCCAGTTGCGACAGATCCCCGTCGAATGAAAAACTGTTTTTT; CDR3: CASCDRSPSNEKLFF
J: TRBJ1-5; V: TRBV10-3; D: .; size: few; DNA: TGTGCCATCAGTGAGTCGGGGGGTGATCAGCCCCAGCATTTT; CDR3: CAISESGGDQPQHF
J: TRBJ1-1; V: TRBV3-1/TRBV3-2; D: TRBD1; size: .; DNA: TGTGCCAGCAGCCCGATAGGACAGGGGGCGACTGAAGCTTTCTTT; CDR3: CASSPIGQGATEAFF
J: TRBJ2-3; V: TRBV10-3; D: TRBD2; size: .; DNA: TGTGCCATCAGGACTAGCGGGGGAACAGATACGCAGTATTTT; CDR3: CAIRTSGGTDTQYF
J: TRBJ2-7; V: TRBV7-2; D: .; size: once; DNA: TGTGCCAGCAGCTTCACTCTAGCAAACGAGCAGTACTTC; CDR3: CASSFTLANEQYF
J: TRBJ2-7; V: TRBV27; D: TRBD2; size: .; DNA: TGTGCCAGCAGCCGCCCGGGACTAGCGGGAGGGCCGGCCTACGAGCAGTACTTC; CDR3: CASSRPGLAGGPAYEQYF
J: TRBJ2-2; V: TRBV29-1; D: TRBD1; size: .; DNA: TGCAGCGTTGGACAGGGGGATTACAACGGGGAGCTGTTTTTT; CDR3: CSVGQGDYNGELFF
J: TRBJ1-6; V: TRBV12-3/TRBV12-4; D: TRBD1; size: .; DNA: TGTGCCAGCAGCAGACAGGGTCCCTCACCCCTCCACTTT; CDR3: CASSRQGPSPLHF
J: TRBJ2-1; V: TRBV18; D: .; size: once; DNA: TGTGCCAGCTCACCACCCAGGGCTAGTTCCTACAATGAGCAGTTCTTC; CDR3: CASSPPRASSYNEQFF
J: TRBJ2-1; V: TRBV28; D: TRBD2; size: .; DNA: TGTGCCAGCACGGTAGCGGGAGTGTACAATGAGCAGTTCTTC; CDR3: CASTVAGVYNEQFF
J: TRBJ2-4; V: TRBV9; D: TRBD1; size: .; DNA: TGTGCCAGCAGCGTCGGGCAGGGGGCAGCCATTCAGTACTTC; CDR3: CASSVGQGAAIQYF
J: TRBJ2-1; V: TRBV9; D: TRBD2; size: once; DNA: TGTGCCAGCAGCGCCCTACCGAGAATAGCGGGGGGTAATGAGCAGTTCTTC; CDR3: CASSALPRIAGGNEQFF
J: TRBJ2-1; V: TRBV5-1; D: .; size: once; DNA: TGCGCCAGCAGCCCCAGACCCCCCAGGGATTCAATCTCCTACAATGAGCAGTTCTTC; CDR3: CASSPRPPRDSISYNEQFF
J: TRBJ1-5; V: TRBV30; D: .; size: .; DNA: TGTGCCTTCGTGAGGGGAGGAGGCAATCAGCCCCAGCATTTT; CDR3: CAFVRGGGNQPQHF
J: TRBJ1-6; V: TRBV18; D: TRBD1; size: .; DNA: TGTGCCAGCACCACCGGGACAGGGGATTCACCCCTCCACTTT; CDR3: CASTTGTGDSPLHF
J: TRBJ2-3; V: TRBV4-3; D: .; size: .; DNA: TGCGCCAGCAGCCAAGGGGGGCGGGCTAGCACAGATACGCAGTATTTT; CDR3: CASSQGGRASTDTQYF
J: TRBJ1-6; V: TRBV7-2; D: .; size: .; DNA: TGTGCCAGCAGCTTAGTGGGACAAAATTCACCCCTCCACTTT; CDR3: CASSLVGQNSPLHF
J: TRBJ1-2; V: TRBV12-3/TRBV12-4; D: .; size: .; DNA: TGTGCCAGCAGTTTGGGACAAAACTATGGCTACACCTTC; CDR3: CASSLGQNYGYTF
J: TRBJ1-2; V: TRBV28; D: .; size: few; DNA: TGTGCCAGCAGTTTACGCAGGGCGGGGGGCTACACCTTC; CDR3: CASSLRRAGGYTF
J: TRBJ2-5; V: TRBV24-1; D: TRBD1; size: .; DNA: TGTGCCACCAGTGATATGTCAGGGGGCAAGGGAGAGACCCAGTACTTC; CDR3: CATSDMSGGKGETQYF
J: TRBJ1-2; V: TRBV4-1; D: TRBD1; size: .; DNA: TGCGCCAGCAGCCAGATCCGACAGGGGAACTATGGCTACACCTTC; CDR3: CASSQIRQGNYGYTF
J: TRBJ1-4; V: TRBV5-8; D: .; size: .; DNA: TGTGCCACCTATGAAAAACTGTTTTTT; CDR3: CATYEKLFF